The rows below give T cell receptor beta chains drawn from one sample of a study of chemoradiotherapy in HPV16-positive cancers. Data came from immunoSEQ multiplex PCR; TCRdb stores just in-frame clones and leaves some out. The table records approximately 35,000 clones, 80% to 95% of them present only once. Material: blood, obtained from a patient who underwent chemoradiotherapy. The receptors were gathered from a human donor with HPV-associated anogenital cancer. The CDR3 runs from the conserved cysteine through the conserved F or W. D genes are given only for firm matches. Clone size is shown for a subset of rows, as once, few, many or a class of expanded clone.

D gene: NA
J gene: TRBJ2-1
V gene: TRBV7-3
clone size: NA
CDR3 DNA: TGTGCCAGCAGCCTAAGGGGCGGGGACCGCTACAATGAGCAGTTCTTC
CDR3 protein: CASSLRGGDRYNEQFF

D gene: NA
J gene: TRBJ1-4
V gene: TRBV7-9
clone size: NA
CDR3 DNA: TGTGCCAGCAGCTTAGTAGGTGAAAAACTGTTTTTT
CDR3 protein: CASSLVGEKLFF

D gene: NA
J gene: TRBJ2-5
V gene: TRBV19
clone size: NA
CDR3 DNA: TGTGCCAGTAGTCGCATCTGGGGGAAACAAGAGACCCAGTACTTC
CDR3 protein: CASSRIWGKQETQYF

D gene: TRBD2
J gene: TRBJ2-7
V gene: TRBV15
clone size: NA
CDR3 DNA: TGTGCCACCAGCAGAGGGACTAGCGGGGGAGTTGACGAGCAGTACTTC
CDR3 protein: CATSRGTSGGVDEQYF

D gene: NA
J gene: TRBJ1-6
V gene: TRBV4-2
clone size: NA
CDR3 DNA: TGTGCCAGCAGCCAAGGGCAGTTGAATTCACCCCTCCACTTT
CDR3 protein: CASSQGQLNSPLHF

D gene: TRBD1
J gene: TRBJ1-1
V gene: TRBV9
clone size: NA
CDR3 DNA: TGTGCCAGCAGTCCCGGGACAGCGAACACTGAAGCTTTCTTT
CDR3 protein: CASSPGTANTEAFF

D gene: TRBD2
J gene: TRBJ2-3
V gene: TRBV6-4
clone size: once
CDR3 DNA: TGTGCCAGCAGTGAGACTAGCGGGGCAGATACGCAGTATTTT
CDR3 protein: CASSETSGADTQYF

D gene: TRBD2
J gene: TRBJ2-1
V gene: TRBV7-8
clone size: NA
CDR3 DNA: TGTGCCACCTCCGGGACTAGCTATGAGCAGTTCTTC
CDR3 protein: CATSGTSYEQFF

D gene: NA
J gene: TRBJ1-3
V gene: TRBV27
clone size: NA
CDR3 DNA: TGTGCCAGCAGCTTCGGCAGGGCTGGAAACACCATATATTTT
CDR3 protein: CASSFGRAGNTIYF

D gene: NA
J gene: TRBJ2-7
V gene: TRBV10-3
clone size: NA
CDR3 DNA: TGTGCCATCAGTGAGTCGGACAACTACGAGCAGTACTTC
CDR3 protein: CAISESDNYEQYF

D gene: NA
J gene: TRBJ1-6
V gene: TRBV19
clone size: NA
CDR3 DNA: TGTGCCAGTAGGCCTGACAGGCGGAGCTCCTATAATTCACCCCTCCACTTT
CDR3 protein: CASRPDRRSSYNSPLHF

D gene: NA
J gene: TRBJ2-6
V gene: TRBV7-2
clone size: few
CDR3 DNA: TGTGCCAGCAGCTTGGGGTTTACTGGGGCCAACGTCCTGACTTTC
CDR3 protein: CASSLGFTGANVLTF

D gene: NA
J gene: TRBJ1-2
V gene: TRBV9
clone size: NA
CDR3 DNA: TGTGCCAGCAGCGCCGCCGACAGGAACTATGGCTACACCTTC
CDR3 protein: CASSAADRNYGYTF

D gene: NA
J gene: TRBJ1-5
V gene: TRBV6-6
clone size: NA
CDR3 DNA: TGTGCCAGCATCGTGGGGGGAGGAGGCAATCAGCCCCAGCATTTT
CDR3 protein: CASIVGGGGNQPQHF

D gene: NA
J gene: TRBJ1-5
V gene: TRBV21-1
clone size: NA
CDR3 DNA: TGTGCCAGCAGCGCGAATCAGCCCCAGCATTTT
CDR3 protein: CASSANQPQHF

D gene: TRBD1
J gene: TRBJ2-7
V gene: TRBV27
clone size: few
CDR3 DNA: TGTGCCAGCAGCCAACAGGGGGCGAACTACGAGCAGTACTTC
CDR3 protein: CASSQQGANYEQYF

D gene: TRBD1
J gene: TRBJ1-1
V gene: TRBV6-5
clone size: NA
CDR3 DNA: TGTGCCAGCAGTTCGCAACTAGGGACAGGGTGGACTGAAGCTTTCTTT
CDR3 protein: CASSSQLGTGWTEAFF

D gene: NA
J gene: TRBJ1-1
V gene: TRBV7-3
clone size: NA
CDR3 DNA: TGTGCCAGCAGCCTCACCGGGGGCGGAGCAACTGAAGCTTTCTTT
CDR3 protein: CASSLTGGGATEAFF

D gene: TRBD2
J gene: TRBJ2-7
V gene: TRBV4-2
clone size: NA
CDR3 DNA: TGTGCCAGCAGCCAAGTAGCGGGGGTCTCCTACGAGCAGTACTTC
CDR3 protein: CASSQVAGVSYEQYF

D gene: NA
J gene: TRBJ1-5
V gene: TRBV29-1
clone size: few
CDR3 DNA: TGCAGCGTTGTGGCTGAAGGGGCTAGCAATCAGCCCCAGCATTTT
CDR3 protein: CSVVAEGASNQPQHF

D gene: NA
J gene: TRBJ2-7
V gene: TRBV7-2
clone size: NA
CDR3 DNA: TGTGCCAGCAGCCTCCCCTCCTACGAGCAGTACTTC
CDR3 protein: CASSLPSYEQYF

D gene: NA
J gene: TRBJ1-2
V gene: TRBV6-1
clone size: NA
CDR3 DNA: TGTGCCAGCAACAGACCCGGGACCTATGGCTACACCTTC
CDR3 protein: CASNRPGTYGYTF

D gene: NA
J gene: TRBJ2-2
V gene: TRBV15
clone size: once
CDR3 DNA: TGTGCCACCAGCAGAGGGGACTCGTCCGGGGAGCTGTTTTTT
CDR3 protein: CATSRGDSSGELFF

D gene: TRBD1
J gene: TRBJ2-1
V gene: TRBV6-5
clone size: NA
CDR3 DNA: TGTGCCAGCAGTAGACAGGGGGTTGTCGGTGAGCAGTTCTTC
CDR3 protein: CASSRQGVVGEQFF

D gene: NA
J gene: TRBJ2-7
V gene: TRBV27
clone size: NA
CDR3 DNA: TGTGCCAGCAGTTCCAGGGTTCCCGGCTATGAGCAGTACTTC
CDR3 protein: CASSSRVPGYEQYF

D gene: TRBD2
J gene: TRBJ2-7
V gene: TRBV5-1
clone size: NA
CDR3 DNA: TGCGCCAGCAGCGAAACTAGCGGGGTGCCGCACGAGCAGTACTTC
CDR3 protein: CASSETSGVPHEQYF

D gene: NA
J gene: TRBJ1-2
V gene: TRBV7-2
clone size: NA
CDR3 DNA: TGTGCCAGCAGCTTAGCCGGGGTCAACCTTCGGGGCTACACCTTC
CDR3 protein: CASSLAGVNLRGYTF

D gene: NA
J gene: TRBJ2-2
V gene: TRBV7-5
clone size: NA
CDR3 DNA: TGTGCCAGAAGCCCGCCGGAAGAGGAGCTGTTTTTT
CDR3 protein: CARSPPEEELFF

D gene: NA
J gene: TRBJ2-3
V gene: TRBV4-3
clone size: medium-sized
CDR3 DNA: TGCGCCAGCAGCCAAGACCTGGGGGGCCGGGGCACAGATACGCAGTATTTT
CDR3 protein: CASSQDLGGRGTDTQYF

D gene: NA
J gene: TRBJ1-2
V gene: TRBV6-5
clone size: NA
CDR3 DNA: TGTGCCAGCACCTTCGGTCTCTCGGGCTATGGCTACACCTTC
CDR3 protein: CASTFGLSGYGYTF

D gene: NA
J gene: TRBJ2-7
V gene: TRBV5-1
clone size: NA
CDR3 DNA: TGCGCCAGCAGCCAGGGGGGCGGGGTCGCCTACGAGCAGTACTTC
CDR3 protein: CASSQGGGVAYEQYF

D gene: NA
J gene: TRBJ2-1
V gene: TRBV7-9
clone size: NA
CDR3 DNA: TGTGCCAGCATCCTGGACAGCCTTTACAATGAGCAGTTCTTC
CDR3 protein: CASILDSLYNEQFF

D gene: NA
J gene: TRBJ2-7
V gene: TRBV7-3
clone size: few
CDR3 DNA: TGTGCCAGCAGCTTAACGGCCGGGACCGAGCAGTACTTC
CDR3 protein: CASSLTAGTEQYF

D gene: NA
J gene: TRBJ1-3
V gene: TRBV7-2
clone size: NA
CDR3 DNA: TGTGCCAGCAGCTTAGACGCACGCGGAAACACCATATATTTT
CDR3 protein: CASSLDARGNTIYF

D gene: NA
J gene: TRBJ1-2
V gene: TRBV10-2
clone size: NA
CDR3 DNA: TGCGCCAGCAGTGACGGCACGAGGGTCTATGGCTACACCTTC
CDR3 protein: CASSDGTRVYGYTF

D gene: NA
J gene: TRBJ2-3
V gene: TRBV11-2
clone size: NA
CDR3 DNA: TGTGCCAGCAGCTTTGGGCGGGGACAGCAAGGGGATACGCAGTATTTT
CDR3 protein: CASSFGRGQQGDTQYF